Following are 26 T cell receptor beta chains from one sample sequenced in a study of T-cell reconstitution after alpha-beta-depleted transplantation in children. This sample's TCRbeta library carried unique molecular identifier barcodes. From the PCR reads, TCRdb called clonotypes with MiXCR, one entry per CDR3 protein. The profile covers some 200,000 distinct CDR3 sequences, with approximately 6.8% appearing a single time and around 4.1% taken by the ten largest. This specimen was PBMCs, taken before TCRalphabeta/CD19-depleted stem cell transplant. These receptor sequences come from a girl younger than two with combined immunodeficiency, due to receive a stem cell transplant.

As for this clonotype: A single base separates this from a much larger clone, so it may be a read error. The chain has TRBV5-1 and TRBJ1-3, with TRBD1 as a possible D gene (6 bases). CDR3 length: 14 residues. V gave up 3 bases and J gave up 3 bases, with 10 bases separating them. Germline V gene sequence: CDR1 SGHRS, CDR2 YFSETQ. The CDR3 sequence is CASSYGTSGNTIYF. In DNA, the CDR3 is TGCGCCAGCAGCTACGGGACAAGTGGAAACACCATATATTTT.

This clonotype appeared many times. The chain joins TRBV5-1 to TRBJ2-3, with D uncertain. The V end lost 0 bases, the J end lost 1 base, and 12 bases lay between the germline ends. The germline CDR1 and CDR2 sequences are SGHRS and YFSETQ. The CDR3 contains 16 residues. Here the CDR3 reads CASSLAPTAGTDTQYF. CDR3 bases: TGCGCCAGCAGCTTGGCCCCGACCGCTGGCACAGATACGCAGTATTTT. The full variable domain, rest sourced from reference TRBV5-1 and TRBJ2-3, is KAGVTQTPRYLIKTRGQQVTLSCSPISGHRSVSWYQQTPGQGLQFLFEYFSETQRNKGNFPGRFSGRQFSNSRSEMNVSTLELGDSALYLCASSLAPTAGTDTQYFGPGTRLTVL.

The table lists this clonotype with many counts. The chain's CDR3 is CASSQEPGLAGYNEQFF. The CDR3 bases are TGCGCCAGCAGCCAAGAGCCGGGACTAGCGGGGTACAATGAGCAGTTCTTC. The chain recombines TRBV4-3 with TRBJ2-1, with 13 positions matching TRBD2. This CDR3 spans 17 amino acids. Per germline, CDR1 LGHNA and CDR2 YSLEER. V shed 0 bases and J 4 bases; nucleotides not matched to a gene: 3.

In this sample, this clonotype turned up many times. The chain has TRBV20-1 and TRBJ2-3, with a tentative D call TRBD2 (6 bases). The CDR3 is 12 amino acids. Germline V gene data show CDR1 as DFQATT and CDR2 as SNEGSKA (reference sequence). V was clipped by 1 base and J by 4 bases, with 6 bases between them. The CDR3 spells CSARAGADTQYF. CDR3 nucleotides: TGCAGTGCTAGAGCGGGAGCAGATACGCAGTATTTT.

This clonotype was seen many times. This chain joins TRBV29-1 and TRBJ2-7; 8 bases are a match to TRBD1. This CDR3 contains 11 residues. CDR1 is SQVTM and CDR2 is ANQGSEA in the germline V gene. Trimming at V came to 6 bases and at J to 7 bases, leaving 5 bases not matched to a gene. CDR3 DNA: TGCAGCGTGGGACAGGCGTTTGAGCAGTACTTC. Translating gives CSVGQAFEQYF.

This clonotype was found many times. The chain couples TRBV9 to TRBJ2-7; 11 positions match TRBD1. Germline V CDR1 and CDR2: SGDLS, YYNGEE. There are 14 residues in the CDR3. V lost 3 bases and J lost 5; bases outside the gene matches: 4. CDR3 DNA: TGTGCCAGCAGCGCCGGACAGGGGGCGGACGAGCAGTACTTC. Its translation: CASSAGQGADEQYF.

This clonotype was seen at least ten times. The rearrangement links TRBV20-1 to TRBJ2-1; D is unresolved. This CDR3 is built from 15 residues. V lost 3 bases and J lost 3, with 15 bases in between. Germline CDR1 DFQATT, CDR2 SNEGSKA (reference sequence). CDR3 in amino acids: CSARGTLSHYNEQFF. The CDR3 DNA is TGCAGTGCTAGGGGTACACTCTCCCACTACAATGAGCAGTTCTTC.

This clonotype was recorded at least ten times. This chain connects TRBV4-1 to TRBJ2-1; D is perhaps TRBD1 (7 bases). In germline, CDR1 is MGHRA, CDR2 YSYEKL. The CDR3 is 15 residues long. The V and J ends lost 0 bases and 2 bases respectively, with 8 bases between them. The CDR3 protein is CASSQDRGAYNEQFF. The CDR3 DNA is TGCGCCAGCAGCCAAGACAGGGGGGCCTACAATGAGCAGTTCTTC.

In this sample, this clonotype turned up many times. The gene calls are TRBV15 and TRBJ2-3; 10 bases align to TRBD2. The CDR3 covers 16 residues. Germline V lookup: CDR1 LNHNV, CDR2 YYDKDF (reference sequence). Unmatched junction bases numbered 5, after V lost 3 bases and J lost 2 bases. CDR3 sequence (DNA): TGTGCCACCAGCAGGAGAAGCGGGAGGGCCACAGATACGCAGTATTTT. Amino acids: CATSRRSGRATDTQYF.

Ten or more counts support this clonotype. The V call is TRBV18, the J call TRBJ2-5; no reliable D call. Trimming took 2 bases from V and 1 from J, leaving 5 bases between them. Looked up from germline, CDR1 is KGHSH and CDR2 is LQKENI. The CDR3 contains 13 residues. As DNA, the CDR3 is TGTGCCAGCTCACCAGGGGTCCAAGAGACCCAGTACTTC. Translation gives CASSPGVQETQYF.

This chain connects TRBV9 to TRBJ1-2; D call uncertain. Germline lookup yields CDR1 SGDLS and CDR2 YYNGEE. The ends were cut back, 7 bases at V and 4 bases at J, with 8 bases in the middle. This CDR3 comprises 11 residues. The CDR3 is CASGLGYGYTF. CDR3 in DNA: TGTGCCAGCGGCTTGGGCTATGGCTACACCTTC. Together with reference TRBV9 and TRBJ1-2, the CDR3 gives the full variable domain: DSGVTQTPKHLITATGQRVTLRCSPRSGDLSVYWYQQSLDQGLQFLIQYYNGEERAKGNILERFSAQQFPDLHSELNLSSLELGDSALYFCASGLGYGYTFGSGTRLTVV.

This clonotype has only a few counts. The V gene is TRBV4-2, the J gene TRBJ2-1; 9 nucleotides agree with TRBD2. Trimming at V came to 5 bases and at J to 10 bases, leaving 9 bases not matched to a gene. The CDR3 runs 14 residues. CDR1 and CDR2 (germline): LGHNA, YNFKEQ. CDR3 DNA sequence: TGTGCCAGCAGCGGAGGGGGCGGGAGGGCAGAGCAGTTCTTC. This translates into CASSGGGGRAEQFF.

There are many counts of this clonotype. The chain uses TRBV5-1 and TRBJ1-2, with 10 bases identical to TRBD1. Looked up from germline, CDR1 is SGHRS and CDR2 is YFSETQ. V lost 0 bases to trimming and J lost 4 bases; unmatched junction nucleotides: 6. The CDR3 consists of 16 residues. CDR3 protein: CASSLGDRGLTYGYTF. CDR3 in DNA: TGCGCCAGCAGCTTGGGGGACAGGGGACTTACCTATGGCTACACCTTC. The full variable domain, with the rest looked up from reference TRBV5-1 and TRBJ1-2, is KAGVTQTPRYLIKTRGQQVTLSCSPISGHRSVSWYQQTPGQGLQFLFEYFSETQRNKGNFPGRFSGRQFSNSRSEMNVSTLELGDSALYLCASSLGDRGLTYGYTFGSGTRLTVV.

This clonotype came up many times. The chain recombines TRBV4-1 with TRBJ2-7, with 7 bases lining up with TRBD1. The CDR3 sequence is 14 residues long. Unmatched junction bases numbered 8, after V lost 3 bases and J lost 6 bases. CDR1 and CDR2 from the germline V gene are MGHRA and YSYEKL. CDR3 nucleotide sequence: TGCGCCAGCAGCCAGGCCTCAGGGACAGCCGAGCAGTACTTC. Protein product: CASSQASGTAEQYF.

This clonotype came up many times. The genes are TRBV12-3 or TRBV12-4 and TRBJ2-5; D gene uncertain. This CDR3 is 14 amino acids long. V lost 3 bases, J lost 0 bases, and 8 bases lay in between. The DNA for the CDR3 is TGTGCCAGCAGTTTGGAGAGTCACCAAGAGACCCAGTACTTC. As protein: CASSLESHQETQYF.

This clonotype was detected only a few times. This chain connects TRBV6-5 to TRBJ2-3; 9 nucleotides align to TRBD2. The ends lost 2 bases at V and 6 bases at J; junction bases unmatched: 9. Germline-derived CDR1 and CDR2 are MNHEY and SVGAGI. The CDR3 sequence is 16 residues long. The CDR3 DNA is TGTGCCAGCAGTTACAGCGGCGGGAGGGCCGGGGATACGCAGTATTTT. Encoded protein: CASSYSGGRAGDTQYF.

This clonotype was seen many times. V and J are TRBV3-1 and TRBJ2-3; TRBD2 agrees at 9 bases. V lost 0 bases to trimming and J lost 8 bases; unmatched junction nucleotides: 15. The germline CDR1 and CDR2 sequences are LGHDT and YNNKEL (reference sequence). The CDR3 totals 18 residues. The CDR3 is CASSQDSAGGPSVGTQYF. The CDR3 coding sequence is TGTGCCAGCAGCCAAGATTCAGCGGGGGGTCCATCTGTCGGTACGCAGTATTTT.

Only a few counts were recorded for this clonotype. J is TRBJ1-2 and V is TRBV3-1; TRBD1 matches at 7 bases. The germline V gene has CDR1 LGHDT and CDR2 YNNKEL (reference sequence). The CDR3 runs to 17 residues. After removal of 5 bases from V and 0 bases from J, the junction contained 12 bases not matched to a gene. As DNA, the CDR3 is TGTGCCAGCAGCGGGCTTTTACCGGGACAGACTAACTATGGCTACACCTTC. Translation gives CASSGLLPGQTNYGYTF. The whole variable domain, remainder taken from reference TRBV3-1 and TRBJ1-2, is DTAVSQTPKYLVTQMGNDKSIKCEQNLGHDTMYWYKQDSKKFLKIMFSYNNKELIINETVPNRFSPKSPDKAHLNLHINSLELGDSAVYFCASSGLLPGQTNYGYTFGSGTRLTVV.

This clonotype was recorded a few times. CDR3 sequence reads: CASSLGMGSYNEQFF. CDR3 bases: TGTGCCAGCAGCTTGGGAATGGGCTCCTACAATGAGCAGTTCTTC. The chain employs TRBV7-3 and TRBJ2-1; unclear D gene. Between the trimmed V and J ends, which lost 3 bases and 0 bases, there was a span of 9 bases. The CDR3 extends over 15 amino acids. Looked up from germline, CDR1 is SGHTA and CDR2 is FQGTGA.

The table lists this clonotype with many counts. V usage is TRBV29-1 and J usage is TRBJ2-7; D assignment may be TRBD1 or TRBD2 (5 bases each). This CDR3 has 10 amino acids. V gave up 6 bases and J gave up 7 bases, with 10 bases separating them. CDR1 and CDR2 (germline): SQVTM, ANQGSEA. The CDR3 spells CSVAEGEQYF. The CDR3 region has the DNA TGCAGCGTAGCCGAGGGGGAGCAGTACTTC.

In this sample, this clonotype turned up many times. The V gene is TRBV7-6, the J gene TRBJ2-1; a possible D gene is TRBD2 (6 bases). Germline CDR1 is SGHVS and CDR2 is FNYEAQ. Deletions cut 5 bases from V and 4 bases from J, with 18 bases between. This CDR3 comprises 16 residues. The CDR3 region has the DNA TGTGCCAGCAGCCGATCCGGACTAAAGGGTTACAATGAGCAGTTCTTC. This codes for CASSRSGLKGYNEQFF.

The table lists this clonotype with many counts. J is TRBJ2-3 and V is TRBV5-1; TRBD2 matches 8 bases. With 0 bases clipped from V and 2 bases from J, the junction kept 5 bases outside the gene matches. The CDR3 is 16 amino acids. Germline V gene data show CDR1 as SGHRS and CDR2 as YFSETQ. CDR3 region: CASSLGTSGHTDTQYF. CDR3 in DNA: TGCGCCAGCAGCTTGGGAACTAGCGGTCACACAGATACGCAGTATTTT.

Many counts were recorded for this clonotype. The gene calls are TRBV29-1 and TRBJ2-1; D is tentatively TRBD1 or TRBD2 (5 bases each). The CDR3 has 11 residues. V dropped 4 bases and J dropped 6 bases, with 7 bases sitting between them. Germline-derived CDR1 and CDR2 are SQVTM and ANQGSEA. DNA for the CDR3: TGCAGCGTTGGGGGGAGCAATGAGCAGTTCTTC. Translated: CSVGGSNEQFF.

This clonotype was counted at least ten times. The chain carries TRBV29-1 and TRBJ2-1; possibly TRBD1 for D (6 bases). The CDR3 consists of 13 residues. Germline-derived CDR1 and CDR2 are SQVTM and ANQGSEA. Trimming removed 3 bases from V and 10 bases from J, with 16 bases in between. The CDR3 loop reads CSVDRGFNREQFF. CDR3 sequence (DNA): TGCAGCGTTGACAGGGGCTTTAACAGGGAGCAGTTCTTC.

The J gene is TRBJ1-2, the V gene TRBV29-1, with TRBD1 matching over 7 bases. The junction had 4 bases not matched to a gene; V was cut back by 3 bases and J by 3 bases. CDR3 size: 13 residues. Germline CDR1 SQVTM, CDR2 ANQGSEA. CDR3 region: CSVDMTGHYGYTF. The CDR3 bases are TGCAGCGTTGACATGACAGGGCACTATGGCTACACCTTC. Full variable domain (remainder filled in from reference TRBV29-1 and TRBJ1-2): SAVISQKPSRDICQRGTSLTIQCQVDSQVTMMFWYRQQPGQSLTLIATANQGSEATYESGFVIDKFPISRPNLTFSTLTVSNMSPEDSSIYLCSVDMTGHYGYTFGSGTRLTVV.

This clonotype was seen more than once but under ten times. The V gene is TRBV4-3, the J gene TRBJ2-1, with 7 bases aligning to TRBD1. Germline-derived CDR1 and CDR2 are LGHNA and YSLEER. The CDR3 extends over 16 amino acids. V shed 5 bases, J shed 0 bases, and the junction held 7 bases outside the gene matches. Here the CDR3 DNA reads TGCGCCAGCAGCAACGGACAGGTCCTCTCCTACAATGAGCAGTTCTTC. Its protein is CASSNGQVLSYNEQFF.